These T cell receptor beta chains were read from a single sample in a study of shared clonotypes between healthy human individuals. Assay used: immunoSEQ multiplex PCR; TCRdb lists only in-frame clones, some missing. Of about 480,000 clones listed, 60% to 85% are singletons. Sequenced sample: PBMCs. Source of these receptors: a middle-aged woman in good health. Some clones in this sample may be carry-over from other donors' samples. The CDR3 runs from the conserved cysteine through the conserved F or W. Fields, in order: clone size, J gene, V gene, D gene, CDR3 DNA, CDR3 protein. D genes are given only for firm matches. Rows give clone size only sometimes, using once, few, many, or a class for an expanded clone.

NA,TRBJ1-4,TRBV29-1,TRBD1,TGCAGCGCGACAGGGCCGTCTAATGAAAAACTGTTTTTT,CSATGPSNEKLFF
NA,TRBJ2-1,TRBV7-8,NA,TGTGCCAGCAGCCGCACGGGGGCTCCGTACAATGAGCAGTTCTTC,CASSRTGAPYNEQFF
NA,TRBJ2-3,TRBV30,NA,TGTGCCTGGAGTGTGGCGGGCACAGATACGCAGTATTTT,CAWSVAGTDTQYF
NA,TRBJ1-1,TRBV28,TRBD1,TGTGCCAGCAGTCACCCAGACAGGGCGTATATGAACACTGAAGCTTTCTTT,CASSHPDRAYMNTEAFF
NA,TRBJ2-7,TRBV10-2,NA,TGCGCCAGCAGTGAAATCTCCTACGAGCAGTACTTC,CASSEISYEQYF
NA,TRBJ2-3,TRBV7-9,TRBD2,TGTGCCAGCAGCCCCTGGACTAGCGGGAGGACAGATACGCAGTATTTT,CASSPWTSGRTDTQYF
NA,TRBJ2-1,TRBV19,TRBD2,TGTGCCAGTAGTATGCCCTACGGGGGGGGGAGCAATGAGCAGTTCTTC,CASSMPYGGGSNEQFF
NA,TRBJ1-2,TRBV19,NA,TGTGCCAGTAGTATCCGGGCAGATGGCTACACCTTC,CASSIRADGYTF
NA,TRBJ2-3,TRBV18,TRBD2,TGTGCCAGCTCACCCACCGGGGGGGATACGCAGTATTTT,CASSPTGGDTQYF
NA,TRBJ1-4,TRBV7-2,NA,TGTGCCAGCAGCTTAGAGAGCCGGGGATTTAATGAAAAACTGTTTTTT,CASSLESRGFNEKLFF
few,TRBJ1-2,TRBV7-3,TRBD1,TGTGCCAGCAGCCCCCAGGGGGGGTATGGCTACACCTTC,CASSPQGGYGYTF
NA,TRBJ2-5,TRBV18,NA,TGTGCCAGCTCACCATTCTCCCAAGAGACCCAGTACTTC,CASSPFSQETQYF
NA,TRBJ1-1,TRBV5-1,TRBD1,TGCGCCAGCAGCCAGACAGGGGGCATGACTGAAGCTTTCTTT,CASSQTGGMTEAFF
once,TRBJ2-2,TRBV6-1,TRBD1,TGTGCCAGCAGTGAAGAAGGGGGCTGGACCGGGGAGCTGTTTTTT,CASSEEGGWTGELFF
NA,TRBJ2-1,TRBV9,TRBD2,TGTGCCAGCAGCCCCAAGGGGAGGGACTACAATGAGCAGTTCTTC,CASSPKGRDYNEQFF
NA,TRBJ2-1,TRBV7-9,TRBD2,TGTGCCAGCAGCTTAGGACTAGCGGGAGGGGTTTATGAGCAGTTCTTC,CASSLGLAGGVYEQFF
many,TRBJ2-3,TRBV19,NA,TGTGCCAGTAGTGGGTCTGGTTCGGGGGGACACCCTAGCACAGATACGCAGTATTTT,CASSGSGSGGHPSTDTQYF
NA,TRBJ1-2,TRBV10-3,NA,TGTGCCACAGCAGAGGGGGGAGGCTACACCTTC,CATAEGGGYTF
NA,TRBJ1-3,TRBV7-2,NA,TGTGCCAGCAGCCTGGACTTCGTACGTGGAAACACCATATATTTT,CASSLDFVRGNTIYF
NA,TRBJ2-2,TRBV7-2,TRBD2,TGTGCCAGCAGCTTAAAACTAGCGGGAGTGTCCGGGGAGCTGTTTTTT,CASSLKLAGVSGELFF
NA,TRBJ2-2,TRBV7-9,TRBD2,TGTGCCAGCAGAAAAAAGGAGCGGGAGAACACCGGGGAGCTGTTTTTT,CASRKKERENTGELFF
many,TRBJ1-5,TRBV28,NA,TGTGCCAGCAGTTTAGGTCCGGGTCAGCCCCAGCATTTT,CASSLGPGQPQHF
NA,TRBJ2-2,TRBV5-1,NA,TGCGCCAGCAGATGGGACTCCTACACCGGGGAGCTGTTTTTT,CASRWDSYTGELFF
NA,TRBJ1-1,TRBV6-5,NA,TGTGCCAGCAGTTACTCTGGGGATTGGAGCACTGAAGCTTTCTTT,CASSYSGDWSTEAFF
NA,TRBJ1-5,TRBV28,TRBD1,TGTGCCAGCAGTTTAGCCACAGGGGGCCTTCAGCCCCAGCATTTT,CASSLATGGLQPQHF
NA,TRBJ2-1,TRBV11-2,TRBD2,TGTGCCAGCAGCTCTATAGCGGGGCCAGCCAATGAGCAGTTCTTC,CASSSIAGPANEQFF
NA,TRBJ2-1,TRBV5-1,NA,TGCGCCAGCAGCTTGGGAGCGGATTCCCCATACAATGAGCAGTTCTTC,CASSLGADSPYNEQFF
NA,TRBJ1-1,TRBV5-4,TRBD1,TGTGCCAGCAGCCCTCGACAGGGAGGATGGGACACTGAAGCTTTCTTT,CASSPRQGGWDTEAFF
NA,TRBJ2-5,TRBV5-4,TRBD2,TGTGCCAGCAGGCTAGCGGGGCAAGAGACCCAGTACTTC,CASRLAGQETQYF
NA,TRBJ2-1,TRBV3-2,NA,TGTGCCACAGGACAGGGTTCGTTCTTC,CATGQGSFF
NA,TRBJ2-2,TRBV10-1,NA,TGCGCCAGCAGTCAGGGGTCGAACACCGGGGAGCTGTTTTTT,CASSQGSNTGELFF